This T cell receptor (beta chain) emerged from a study of T-cell reconstitution after alpha-beta-depleted transplantation in children. Whole-study findings and limits: Several hundred rapidly expanded clones from non-depleted graft cells reportedly supplied alpha-beta T cells about two months post-transplant. From newly produced T cells came most of the T-cell counts and diversity one year after transplant. In some patients, recipient T cells and intrathymic progenitors surviving conditioning explained high day-60 diversity.

In the case of this clonotype: The antigen is not known.

Researchers prepared the TCRbeta library using unique molecular identifiers, the study reports. One entry per CDR3 protein results from TCRdb running MiXCR on the PCR reads. Of roughly 490,000 distinct CDR3 sequences listed, about 10% are singletons. The CDR3 loop spans 15 amino acids. The V gene end was trimmed by 5 bases and the J gene end by 5 bases; junction bases not matched to a gene: 9. Germline values: CDR1 LNHNV, CDR2 YYDKDF (reference sequence). Sequenced material: PBMCs, mostly from graft donor cells, taken 180 days after TCRalphabeta/CD19-depleted stem cell transplant. The chain employs TRBV15 and TRBJ2-5; 9 nucleotides match TRBD1. This clonotype was sampled from a female patient younger than 10 who had a stem cell transplant for aplastic anemia, so the T cells may come from the graft donor. The CDR3 bases are TGTGCCACCAGCCGGGGACAGGGAGGGATTGAGACCCAGTACTTC. It yields the protein CATSRGQGGIETQYF. The whole variable domain, filled in from reference TRBV15 and TRBJ2-5, reads DAMVIQNPRYQVTQFGKPVTLSCSQTLNHNVMYWYQQKSSQAPKLLFHYYDKDFNNEADTPDNFQSRRPNTSFCFLDIRSPGLGDTAMYLCATSRGQGGIETQYFGPGTRLLVL.